The TCR beta chain described here comes from a study of CD8+CD57+ T cells in acquired aplastic anemia. Overall study: Sorted CD4+ and CD8+ cells yielded roughly 3.4 ug of DNA on average. Study observations and caveats: About 27 CD8+ CDR3 sequences were shared between patients and controls.

Only patients with CD8+CD57+ cell expansion on flow cytometry were chosen for sequencing. Each of the patients presented with severe acquired aplastic anemia. When blood sampling took place, the patients had received no therapy. Concerning this clonotype itself: The antigen is unknown.

Genomic DNA acted as the template from which TCR beta VDJ combination and CDR3 sequence profiling were carried out. TCRdb re-called the reads with MiXCR, one entry per CDR3 protein. The table includes 160,000 or so distinct CDR3 sequences, about two thirds detected once. This CDR3 contains 19 residues. With V trimmed by 0 bases and J by 4 bases, 11 bases remained unmatched. The germline gives CDR1 WNHNN, CDR2 SYGVQD (reference sequence). This clonotype was obtained from a human donor with aplastic anemia. The V call is TRBV10-1, the J call TRBJ2-5; 13 bases match TRBD2. The sequencing sample was made of sorted CD4+, CD8+, or CD8+CD57+ T cells (not recorded which) from PBMCs. In nucleotides, the CDR3 is TGCGCCAGCAGTGAGTCGTACAGGGAGGGACTAGCGGGGCGAGAGACCCAGTACTTC. Protein sequence: CASSESYREGLAGRETQYF.